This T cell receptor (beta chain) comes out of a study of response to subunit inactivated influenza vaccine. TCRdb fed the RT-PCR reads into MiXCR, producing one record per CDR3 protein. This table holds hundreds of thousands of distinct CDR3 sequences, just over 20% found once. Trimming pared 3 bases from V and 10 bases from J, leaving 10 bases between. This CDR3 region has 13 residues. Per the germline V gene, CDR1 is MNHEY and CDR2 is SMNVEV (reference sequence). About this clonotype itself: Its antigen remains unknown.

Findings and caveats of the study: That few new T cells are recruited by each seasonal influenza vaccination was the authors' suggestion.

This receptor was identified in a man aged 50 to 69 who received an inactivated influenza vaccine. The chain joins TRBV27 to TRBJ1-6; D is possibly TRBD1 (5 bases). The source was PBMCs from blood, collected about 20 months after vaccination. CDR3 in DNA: TGTGCCAGCAGTTTGACGGGGCCCTCACCCCTCCACTTT. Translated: CASSLTGPSPLHF.